This TCR beta chain appears in the sequencing data of a study of T-cell memory formation after mild COVID-19. Trimming took 8 bases from V and 0 from J, leaving 13 bases between them. The CDR3 runs 14 residues. Looked up from germline, CDR1 is LGHDT and CDR2 is YNNKEL (reference sequence). 5'RACE primed from the constant segment yielded TCR alpha and TCR beta cDNA libraries bearing sample barcodes and UMIs. TCRdb re-called the 5' RACE reads through MiXCR, storing one row per CDR3 protein. This table holds a few hundred thousand distinct CDR3 sequences, over 8.5% found once. A few counts support this clonotype. What it binds is unknown. General study points: Shrinking CD4+ clones resided mostly in CM and EM, and CD8+ ones in EMRA.

This chain joins TRBV3-1 and TRBJ1-2; no clear D. Sequenced: PBMCs or a T cell subset sorted from them (not recorded which). The TCR sequence derives from a young man who had mild COVID-19 (a few samples of this study predate the infection). Cell type and time point are not known. CDR3 nucleotides: TGTGCCAGCGCCCACAAGGGATCTAACTATGGCTACACCTTC. Translating it yields CASAHKGSNYGYTF.